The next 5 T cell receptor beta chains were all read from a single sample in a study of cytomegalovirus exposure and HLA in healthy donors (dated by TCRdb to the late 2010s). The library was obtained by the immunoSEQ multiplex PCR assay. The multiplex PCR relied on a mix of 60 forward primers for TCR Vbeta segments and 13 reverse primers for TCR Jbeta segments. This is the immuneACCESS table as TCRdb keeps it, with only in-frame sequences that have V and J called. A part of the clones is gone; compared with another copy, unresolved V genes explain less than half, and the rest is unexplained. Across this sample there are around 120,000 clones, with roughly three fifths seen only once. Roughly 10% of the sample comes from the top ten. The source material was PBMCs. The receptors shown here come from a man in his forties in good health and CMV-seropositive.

In DNA form, the CDR3 reads TGTGCCAGCAGCTTAGAATGGGAAGGGAGCCACGAGCAGTACTTC. Translation: CASSLEWEGSHEQYF. This sequence joins TRBV7-2 and TRBJ2-7, with D possibly matching TRBD2 (5 bases). The germline V gene encodes CDR1 SGHTA and CDR2 FQGNSA. CDR3 length: 15 amino acids. Trimming pared 1 base from V and 5 bases from J, leaving 15 bases between.

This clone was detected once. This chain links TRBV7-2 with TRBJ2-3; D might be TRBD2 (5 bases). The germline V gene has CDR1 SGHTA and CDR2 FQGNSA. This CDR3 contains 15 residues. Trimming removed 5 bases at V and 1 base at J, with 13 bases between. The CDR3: CASSPDSLGTDTQYF. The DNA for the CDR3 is TGTGCCAGCAGCCCGGACTCCTTGGGCACAGATACGCAGTATTTT.

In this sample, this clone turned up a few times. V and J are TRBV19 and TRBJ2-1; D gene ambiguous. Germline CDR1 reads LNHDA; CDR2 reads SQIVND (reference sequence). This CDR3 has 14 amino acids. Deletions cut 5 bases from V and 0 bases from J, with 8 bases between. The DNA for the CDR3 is TGTGCCAGTAGTGGATGGAGCTCCTACAATGAGCAGTTCTTC. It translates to CASSGWSSYNEQFF. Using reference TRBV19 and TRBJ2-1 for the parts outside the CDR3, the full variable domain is DGGITQSPKYLFRKEGQNVTLSCEQNLNHDAMYWYRQDPGQGLRLIYYSQIVNDFQKGDIAEGYSVSREKKESFPLTVTSAQKNPTAFYLCASSGWSSYNEQFFGPGTRLTVL.

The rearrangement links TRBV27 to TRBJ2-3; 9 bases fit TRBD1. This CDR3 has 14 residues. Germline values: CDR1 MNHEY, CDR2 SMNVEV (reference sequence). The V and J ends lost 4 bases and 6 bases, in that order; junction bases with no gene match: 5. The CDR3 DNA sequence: TGTGCCAGCAGTTCGGACAGGGGCCGGGATACGCAGTATTTT. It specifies CASSSDRGRDTQYF.

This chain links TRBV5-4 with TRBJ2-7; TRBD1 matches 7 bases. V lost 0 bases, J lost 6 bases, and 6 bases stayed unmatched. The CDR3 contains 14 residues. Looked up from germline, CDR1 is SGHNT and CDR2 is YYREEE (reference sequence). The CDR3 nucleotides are TGTGCCAGCAGCTTGGCTACCAGACAGGGCGAGCAGTACTTC. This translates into CASSLATRQGEQYF.